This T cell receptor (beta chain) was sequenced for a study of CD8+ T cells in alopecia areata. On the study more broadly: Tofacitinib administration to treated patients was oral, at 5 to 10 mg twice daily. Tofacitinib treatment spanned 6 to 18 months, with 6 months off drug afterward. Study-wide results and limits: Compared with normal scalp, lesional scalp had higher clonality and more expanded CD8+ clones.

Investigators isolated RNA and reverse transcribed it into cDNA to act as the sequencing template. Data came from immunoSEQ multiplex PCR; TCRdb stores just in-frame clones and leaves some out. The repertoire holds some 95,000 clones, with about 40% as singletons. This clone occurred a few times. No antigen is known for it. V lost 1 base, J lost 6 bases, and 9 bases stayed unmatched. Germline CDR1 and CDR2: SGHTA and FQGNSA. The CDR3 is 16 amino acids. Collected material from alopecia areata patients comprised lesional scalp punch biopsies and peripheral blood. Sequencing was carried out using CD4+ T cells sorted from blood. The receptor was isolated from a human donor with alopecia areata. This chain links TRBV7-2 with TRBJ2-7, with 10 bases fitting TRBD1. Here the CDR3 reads CASSLVYGQGDREQYF. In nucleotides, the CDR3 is TGTGCCAGCAGCTTAGTATACGGACAGGGGGATCGCGAGCAGTACTTC. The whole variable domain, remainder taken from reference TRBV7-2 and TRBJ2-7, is GAGVSQSPSNKVTEKGKDVELRCDPISGHTALYWYRQSLGQGLEFLIYFQGNSAPDKSGLPSDRFSAERTGGSVSTLTIQRTQQEDSAVYLCASSLVYGQGDREQYFGPGTRLTVT.